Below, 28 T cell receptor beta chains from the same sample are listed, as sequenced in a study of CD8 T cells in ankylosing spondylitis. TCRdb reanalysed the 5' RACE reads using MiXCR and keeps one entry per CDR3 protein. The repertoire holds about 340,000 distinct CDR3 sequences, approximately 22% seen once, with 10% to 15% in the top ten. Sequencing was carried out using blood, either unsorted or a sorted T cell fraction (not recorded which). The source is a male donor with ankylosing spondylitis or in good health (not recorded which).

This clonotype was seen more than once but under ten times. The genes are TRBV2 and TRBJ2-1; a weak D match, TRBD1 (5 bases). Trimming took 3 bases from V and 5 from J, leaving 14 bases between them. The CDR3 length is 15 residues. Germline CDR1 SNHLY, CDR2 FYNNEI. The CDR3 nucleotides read TGTGCCAGCAGTGACGAGGACACAACTAACAATGAGCAGTTCTTC. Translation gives CASSDEDTTNNEQFF.

CDR3 residues: CASSLARTVSTDTQYF. The CDR3 nucleotides are TGTGCCAGCAGCTTAGCTCGGACAGTGAGCACAGATACGCAGTATTTT. The chain is built from TRBV7-9 and TRBJ2-3; a possible D gene is TRBD1 (6 bases). Deletions cut 0 bases from V and 0 bases from J, with 10 bases between. The germline gives CDR1 SEHNR, CDR2 FQNEAQ (reference sequence). The CDR3 length is 16 residues.

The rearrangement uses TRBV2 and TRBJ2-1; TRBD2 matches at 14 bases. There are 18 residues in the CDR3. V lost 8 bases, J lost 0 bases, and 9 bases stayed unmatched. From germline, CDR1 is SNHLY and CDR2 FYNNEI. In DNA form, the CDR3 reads TGTGCCAGCCTTCCGGGACTAGCGGGGGCCTTCTCCTACAATGAGCAGTTCTTC. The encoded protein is CASLPGLAGAFSYNEQFF.

The CDR3 nucleotides read TGTGCCAGCAGCTTACAGGGCAACACTGAAGCTTTCTTT. Residues: CASSLQGNTEAFF. The genes are TRBV11-2 and TRBJ1-1; possible D gene TRBD1, 5 bases. The germline gives CDR1 SGHAT, CDR2 FQNNGV. The V and J ends lost 2 bases and 2 bases respectively, with 6 bases between them. The CDR3 consists of 13 residues.

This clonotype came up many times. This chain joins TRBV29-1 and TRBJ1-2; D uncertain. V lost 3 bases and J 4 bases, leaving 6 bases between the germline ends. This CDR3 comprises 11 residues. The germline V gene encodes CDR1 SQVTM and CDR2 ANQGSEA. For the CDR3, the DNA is TGCAGCGTTGAGGGGAGCTATGGCTACACCTTC. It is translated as CSVEGSYGYTF.

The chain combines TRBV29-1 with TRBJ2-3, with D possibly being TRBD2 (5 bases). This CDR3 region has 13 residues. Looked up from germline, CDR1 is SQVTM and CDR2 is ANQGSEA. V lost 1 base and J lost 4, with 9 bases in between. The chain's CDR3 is CSVEAEGADTQYF. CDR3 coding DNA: TGCAGCGTTGAAGCCGAGGGTGCAGATACGCAGTATTTT.

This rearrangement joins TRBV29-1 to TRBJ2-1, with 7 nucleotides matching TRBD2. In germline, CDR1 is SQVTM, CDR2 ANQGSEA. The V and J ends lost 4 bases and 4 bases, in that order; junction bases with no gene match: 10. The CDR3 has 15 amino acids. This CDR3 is CSVGGGDSLYNEQFF. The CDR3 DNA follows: TGCAGCGTTGGGGGGGGTGATTCCTTATACAATGAGCAGTTCTTC.

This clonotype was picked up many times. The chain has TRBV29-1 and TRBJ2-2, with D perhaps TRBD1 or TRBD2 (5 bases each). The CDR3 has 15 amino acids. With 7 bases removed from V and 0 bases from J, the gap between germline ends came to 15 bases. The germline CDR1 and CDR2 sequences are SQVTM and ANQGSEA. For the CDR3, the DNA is TGCAGCGCCCGTCGGGGACCCGCGAACACCGGGGAGCTGTTTTTT. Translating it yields CSARRGPANTGELFF.

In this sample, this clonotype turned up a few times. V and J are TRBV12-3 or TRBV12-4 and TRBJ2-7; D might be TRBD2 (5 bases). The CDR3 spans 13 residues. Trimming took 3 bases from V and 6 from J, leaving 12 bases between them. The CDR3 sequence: CASSFFGVGEQYF. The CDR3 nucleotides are TGTGCCAGCAGTTTTTTCGGGGTGGGCGAGCAGTACTTC.

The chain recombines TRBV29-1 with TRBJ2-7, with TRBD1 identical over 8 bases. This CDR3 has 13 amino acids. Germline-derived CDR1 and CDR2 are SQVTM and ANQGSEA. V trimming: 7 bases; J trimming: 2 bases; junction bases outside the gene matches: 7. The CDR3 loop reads CSGRGQATYEQYF. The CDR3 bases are TGCAGCGGCCGGGGACAGGCCACCTACGAGCAGTACTTC.

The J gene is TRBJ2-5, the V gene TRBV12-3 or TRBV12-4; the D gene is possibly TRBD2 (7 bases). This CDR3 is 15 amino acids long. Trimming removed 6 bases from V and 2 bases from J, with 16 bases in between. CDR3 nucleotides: TGTGCCAGCAGCTGGGGGGGCGCCGGACAAGAGACCCAGTACTTC. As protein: CASSWGGAGQETQYF.

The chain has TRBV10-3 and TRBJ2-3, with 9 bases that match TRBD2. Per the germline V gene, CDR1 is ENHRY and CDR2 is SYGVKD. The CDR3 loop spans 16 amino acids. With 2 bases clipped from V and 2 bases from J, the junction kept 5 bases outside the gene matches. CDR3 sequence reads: CAISEAGGPYTDTQYF. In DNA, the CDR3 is TGTGCCATCAGTGAGGCGGGGGGGCCTTACACAGATACGCAGTATTTT.

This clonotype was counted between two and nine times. The CDR3 loop is CASAGIAGKETQYF. In DNA, the CDR3 is TGTGCCAGCGCCGGCATAGCGGGGAAAGAGACCCAGTACTTC. The rearrangement links TRBV28 to TRBJ2-5; TRBD2 matches 8 bases. The ends lost 8 bases at V and 3 bases at J; junction bases unmatched: 8. The CDR3 consists of 14 residues. CDR1 is MDHEN and CDR2 is SYDVKM in the germline V gene.

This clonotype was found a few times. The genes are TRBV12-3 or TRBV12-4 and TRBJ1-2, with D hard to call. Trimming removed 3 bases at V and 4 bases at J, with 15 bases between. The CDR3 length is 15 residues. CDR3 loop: CASSFGDNGIYGYTF. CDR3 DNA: TGTGCCAGCAGTTTCGGGGATAACGGTATCTATGGCTACACCTTC.

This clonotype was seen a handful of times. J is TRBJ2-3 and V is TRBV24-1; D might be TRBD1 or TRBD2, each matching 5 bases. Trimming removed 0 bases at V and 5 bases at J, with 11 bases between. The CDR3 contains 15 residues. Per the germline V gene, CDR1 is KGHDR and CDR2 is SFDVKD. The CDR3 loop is CATSDLWDRGDTQYF. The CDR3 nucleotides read TGTGCCACCAGTGATTTGTGGGACCGGGGAGATACGCAGTATTTT.

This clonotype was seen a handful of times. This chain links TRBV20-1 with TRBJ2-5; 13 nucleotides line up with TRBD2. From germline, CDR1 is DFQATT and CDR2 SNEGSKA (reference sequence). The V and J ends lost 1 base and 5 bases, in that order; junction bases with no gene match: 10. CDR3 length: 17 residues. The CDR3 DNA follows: TGCAGTGCTAGAGGGGGACTGGGACTAGCGGGGCTCGAGACCCAGTACTTC. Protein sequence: CSARGGLGLAGLETQYF.

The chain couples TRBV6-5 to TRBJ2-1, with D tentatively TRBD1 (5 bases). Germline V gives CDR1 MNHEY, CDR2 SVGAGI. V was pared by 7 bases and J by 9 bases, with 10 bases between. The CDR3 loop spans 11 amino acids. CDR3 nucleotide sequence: TGTGCCAGCATTCAGGGTGCTGAGCAGTTCTTC. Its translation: CASIQGAEQFF.

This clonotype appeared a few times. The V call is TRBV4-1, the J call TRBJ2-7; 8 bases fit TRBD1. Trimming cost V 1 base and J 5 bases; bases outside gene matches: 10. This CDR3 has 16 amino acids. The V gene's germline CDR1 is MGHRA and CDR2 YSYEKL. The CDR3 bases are TGCGCCAGCAGCCAAGCCCCGCAGGGGGCTACGGACGAGCAGTACTTC. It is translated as CASSQAPQGATDEQYF.

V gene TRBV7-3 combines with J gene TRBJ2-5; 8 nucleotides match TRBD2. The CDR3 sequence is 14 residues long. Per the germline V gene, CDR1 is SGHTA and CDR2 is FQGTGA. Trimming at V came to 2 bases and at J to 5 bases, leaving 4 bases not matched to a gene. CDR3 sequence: CASSLGGGQETQYF. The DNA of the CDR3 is TGTGCCAGCAGCTTAGGCGGGGGGCAGGAGACCCAGTACTTC.

In DNA form, the CDR3 reads TGTGCCAGCAGCTTGCAGAACAATGAGCAGTTCTTC. Its translation is CASSLQNNEQFF. The chain joins TRBV7-6 to TRBJ2-1; D gene unclear. V lost 3 bases, J lost 5 bases, and 5 bases lay in between. Germline V gene lookup returns CDR1 SGHVS and CDR2 FNYEAQ. This CDR3 is built from 12 residues.

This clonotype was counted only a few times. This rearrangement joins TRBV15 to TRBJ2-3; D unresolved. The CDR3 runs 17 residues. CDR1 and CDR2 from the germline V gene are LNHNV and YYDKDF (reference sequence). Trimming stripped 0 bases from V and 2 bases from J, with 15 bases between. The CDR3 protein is CATSRDRASPATDTQYF. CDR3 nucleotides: TGTGCCACCAGCAGAGATAGGGCCAGCCCGGCCACAGATACGCAGTATTTT. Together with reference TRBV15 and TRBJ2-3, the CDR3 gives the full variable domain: DAMVIQNPRYQVTQFGKPVTLSCSQTLNHNVMYWYQQKSSQAPKLLFHYYDKDFNNEADTPDNFQSRRPNTSFCFLDIRSPGLGDTAMYLCATSRDRASPATDTQYFGPGTRLTVL.

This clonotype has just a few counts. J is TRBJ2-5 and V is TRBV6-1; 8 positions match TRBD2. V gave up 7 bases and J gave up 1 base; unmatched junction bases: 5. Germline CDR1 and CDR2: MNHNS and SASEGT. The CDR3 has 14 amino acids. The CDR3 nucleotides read TGTGCCAGCACCACGGGGGGGGGCCAAGAGACCCAGTACTTC. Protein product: CASTTGGGQETQYF.

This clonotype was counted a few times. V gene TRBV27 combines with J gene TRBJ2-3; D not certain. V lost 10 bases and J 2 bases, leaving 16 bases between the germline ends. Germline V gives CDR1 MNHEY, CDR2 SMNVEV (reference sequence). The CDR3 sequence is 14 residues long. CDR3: CATQHGLVTDTQYF. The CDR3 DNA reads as TGTGCCACGCAACACGGGTTGGTCACAGATACGCAGTATTTT.

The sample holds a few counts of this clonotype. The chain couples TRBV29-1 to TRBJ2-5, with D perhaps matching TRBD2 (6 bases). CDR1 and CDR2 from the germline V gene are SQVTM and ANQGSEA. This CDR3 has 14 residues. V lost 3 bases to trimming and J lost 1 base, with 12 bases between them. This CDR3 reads CSVDAGPGQETQYF. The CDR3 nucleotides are TGCAGCGTTGACGCGGGGCCAGGCCAAGAGACCCAGTACTTC.

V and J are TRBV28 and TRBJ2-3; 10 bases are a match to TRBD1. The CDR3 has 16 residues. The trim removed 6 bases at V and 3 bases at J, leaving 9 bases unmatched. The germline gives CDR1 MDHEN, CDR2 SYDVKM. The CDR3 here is CASRPPPDRGTDTQYF. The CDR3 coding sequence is TGTGCCAGCAGACCGCCCCCGGACAGGGGGACAGATACGCAGTATTTT.

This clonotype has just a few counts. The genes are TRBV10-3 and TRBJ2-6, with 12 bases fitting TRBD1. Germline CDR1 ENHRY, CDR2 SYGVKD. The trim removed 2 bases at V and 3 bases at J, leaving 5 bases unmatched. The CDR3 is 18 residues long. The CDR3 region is CAISEPGQGAYGANVLTF. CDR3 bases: TGTGCCATCAGTGAGCCGGGACAGGGGGCATATGGGGCCAACGTCCTGACTTTC.

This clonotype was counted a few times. CDR3 in DNA: TGCAGCGTCCCGGGGTACGGCTATGGCTACACCTTC. Amino acid sequence: CSVPGYGYGYTF. The chain has TRBV29-1 and TRBJ1-2; D unclear. Germline V gives CDR1 SQVTM, CDR2 ANQGSEA. CDR3 size: 12 residues. The V end lost 6 bases, the J end lost 4 bases, and 12 bases lay between the germline ends.

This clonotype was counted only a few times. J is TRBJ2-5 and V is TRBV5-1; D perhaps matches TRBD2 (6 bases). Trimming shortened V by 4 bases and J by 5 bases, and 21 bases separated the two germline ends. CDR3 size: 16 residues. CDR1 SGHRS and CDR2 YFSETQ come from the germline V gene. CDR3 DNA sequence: TGCGCCAGCAGCCCGGGTCGTCGGACGGGGGAGGAGACCCAGTACTTC. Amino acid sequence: CASSPGRRTGEETQYF. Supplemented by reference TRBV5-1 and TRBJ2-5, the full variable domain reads KAGVTQTPRYLIKTRGQQVTLSCSPISGHRSVSWYQQTPGQGLQFLFEYFSETQRNKGNFPGRFSGRQFSNSRSEMNVSTLELGDSALYLCASSPGRRTGEETQYFGPGTRLLVL.